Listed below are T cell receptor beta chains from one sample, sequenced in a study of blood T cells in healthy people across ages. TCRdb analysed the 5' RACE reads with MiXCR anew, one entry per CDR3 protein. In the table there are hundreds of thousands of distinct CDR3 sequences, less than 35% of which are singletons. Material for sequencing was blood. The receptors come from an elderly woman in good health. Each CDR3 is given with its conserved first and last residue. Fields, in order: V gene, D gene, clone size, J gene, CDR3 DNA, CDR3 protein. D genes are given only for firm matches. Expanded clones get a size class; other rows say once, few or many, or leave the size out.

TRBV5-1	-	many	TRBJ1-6	TGCGCCAGCAGCTCCTCGGGAGGGATCAATTCACCCCTCCACTTT	CASSSSGGINSPLHF
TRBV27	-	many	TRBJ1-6	TGTGCCAGCAGTCGCGGTCCAAATTCACCCCTCCACTTT	CASSRGPNSPLHF
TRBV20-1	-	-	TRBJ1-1	TGCAGTGCTAGAGATTTCAGGGGCTGGACTGAAGCTTTCTTT	CSARDFRGWTEAFF
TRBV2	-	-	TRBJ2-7	TGTGCCAGCGGCCGTGAAGCCTACGAGCAGTACTTC	CASGREAYEQYF
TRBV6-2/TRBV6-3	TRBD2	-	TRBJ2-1	TGTGCCAGCAGACGGGCGGGGGGGCCTTCCAATGAGCAGTTCTTC	CASRRAGGPSNEQFF
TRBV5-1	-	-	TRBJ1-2	TGCGCCAGCAGCACCGGACTGGAAGCTAACTATGGCTACACCTTC	CASSTGLEANYGYTF
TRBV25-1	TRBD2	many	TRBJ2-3	TGTGCCAGCCCGAGTCCCACTAGCGGGGCCCCCACAGATACGCAGTATTTT	CASPSPTSGAPTDTQYF
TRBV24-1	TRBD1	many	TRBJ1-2	TGTGCCGCCGGGACAGGCTATGGCTACACCTTC	CAAGTGYGYTF
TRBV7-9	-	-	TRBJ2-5	TGTGCCAGCAGCTTATTAGGGGGCGGGGAGATCCAGTACTTC	CASSLLGGGEIQYF
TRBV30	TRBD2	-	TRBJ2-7	TGTGCCTGGAGTGCGGGGGGAACTGGCCACGAGCAGTACTTC	CAWSAGGTGHEQYF
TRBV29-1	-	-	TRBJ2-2	TGCAGCGGAGGGGGGGCCGGGGAGCCGTTTTTT	CSGGGAGEPFF
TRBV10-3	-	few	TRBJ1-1	TGTGCCATCAGTGATAGTCGGGCAGGGCTGAACACTGAAGCTTTCTTT	CAISDSRAGLNTEAFF
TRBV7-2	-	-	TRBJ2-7	TGTGCCAGCAGCCCAGCCTACAATTACGAGCAGTACTTC	CASSPAYNYEQYF
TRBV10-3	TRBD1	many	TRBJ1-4	TGTGCCATCAGTGATCCGGGACAGGGTCAACTTGAAAAACTGTTTTTT	CAISDPGQGQLEKLFF
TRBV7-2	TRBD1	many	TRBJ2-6	TGTGCCAGCAGCTCCGACAGGGGGGGGGCCAACGTCCTGACTTTC	CASSSDRGGANVLTF
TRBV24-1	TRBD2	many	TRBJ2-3	TGTGCCACCAGTGAAAGCGGGGGGGCAGGAGATACGCAGTATTTT	CATSESGGAGDTQYF
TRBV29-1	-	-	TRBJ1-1	TGCAGCACGGTCAGGATGAACACTGAAGCTTTCTTT	CSTVRMNTEAFF
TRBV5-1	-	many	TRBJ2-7	TGCGCCAGCAGCTTGGGGGCAGAAGTCGGATACGAGCAGTACTTC	CASSLGAEVGYEQYF
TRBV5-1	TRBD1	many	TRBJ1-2	TGCGCCAGCAGCTTGAACAGGGGGGACTATGGCTACACCTTC	CASSLNRGDYGYTF
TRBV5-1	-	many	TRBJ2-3	TGCGCCAGCAGCTTGGACACGTCTAGCACAGATACGCAGTATTTT	CASSLDTSSTDTQYF
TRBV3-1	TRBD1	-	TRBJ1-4	TGTGCCAGCAGCCAACTGGCTTTGCGGACAGGGCGTTATGAAAAACTGTTTTTT	CASSQLALRTGRYEKLFF
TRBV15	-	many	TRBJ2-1	TGTGCCACCAGCAGAGGTAGCGTCAGTGAGCAGTTCTTC	CATSRGSVSEQFF
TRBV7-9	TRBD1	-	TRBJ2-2	TGTGCCAGCGCAGGGGGCAAGATAGGGGAGCTGTTTTTT	CASAGGKIGELFF
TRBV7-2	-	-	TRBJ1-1	TGTGCCAGCAGCCCCAGTTTTGTATCGGCTGAAGCTTTCTTT	CASSPSFVSAEAFF
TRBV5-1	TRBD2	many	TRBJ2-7	TGCGCCAGCCGACCGACTAGCGGCGTAACCTACGAGCAGTACTTC	CASRPTSGVTYEQYF
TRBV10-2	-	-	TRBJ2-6	TGCGCCAGCAGTGAGTCGGTTGGGGGGGCGAGCCCGGGAACTGGGGCCAACGCCCTGACTTTC	CASSESVGGASPGTGANALTF
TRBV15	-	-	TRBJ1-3	TGTGCCACCAGCGGCGGGGCCGGGTGGCCGGCAGAGAACACCATATATTTT	CATSGGAGWPAENTIYF
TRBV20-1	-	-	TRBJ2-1	TGCAGTGCCGCCCGGGGAGCCCTCTACAATGAGCAGTTCTTC	CSAARGALYNEQFF
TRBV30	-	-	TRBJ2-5	TGTGCCTGGAGCGTACTGGGAGGGGGCGGGGGAGAGCAGTACTTC	CAWSVLGGGGGEQYF
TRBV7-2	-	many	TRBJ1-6	TGTGCCAGCAGCTTAGGAACAGGGTCGAATTCACCCCTCCACTTT	CASSLGTGSNSPLHF
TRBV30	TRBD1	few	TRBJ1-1	TGTGCCTTTGACAGGGCAGTGACTGAAGCTTTCTTT	CAFDRAVTEAFF
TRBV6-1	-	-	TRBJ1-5	TGTGTCAGCAGGCAGGGGTCTTCTAATCAACCCCAGCATTTT	CVSRQGSSNQPQHF
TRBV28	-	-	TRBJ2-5	TGTGCCAGCAGCCGACCGGCCCTCCTCCAAGAGACCCAGTACTTC	CASSRPALLQETQYF
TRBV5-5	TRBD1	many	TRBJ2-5	TGTGCCAGCAGCTACGGACAGGGGAAAGAGACCCAGTACTTC	CASSYGQGKETQYF
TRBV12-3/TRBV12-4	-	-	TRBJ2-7	TGTGCCAGCAGTTTGGAGGCAGGACGGTACGAGCAGTACTTC	CASSLEAGRYEQYF
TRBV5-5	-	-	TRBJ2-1	TGTGCCAGCAGCTTGAACGTACAGGGAACCTACAATGAGCAGTTCTTC	CASSLNVQGTYNEQFF
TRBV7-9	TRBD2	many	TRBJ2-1	TGTGCCAGCAGCCTCACGATACTAGCGGGGGGCCACCATCTCAATGAGCAGTTCTTC	CASSLTILAGGHHLNEQFF
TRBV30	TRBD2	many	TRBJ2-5	TGTGCCTGGAGTGGTCAAGTCGGGGGGTCGAAAGAGACCCAGTACTTC	CAWSGQVGGSKETQYF
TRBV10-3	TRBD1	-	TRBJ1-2	TGTGTCATCAGTGACAGGGGATCCTATGGCTACACCTTC	CVISDRGSYGYTF
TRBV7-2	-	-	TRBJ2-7	TGTGCCATCAGTGAGCCGACAGCGACCTACGAGCAGTACTTC	CAISEPTATYEQYF
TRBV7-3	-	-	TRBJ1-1	TGTGCCAGCAGCGAATCCGGGACGGACTACATGAACACTGAAGCTTTCTTT	CASSESGTDYMNTEAFF
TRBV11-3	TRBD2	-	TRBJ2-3	TGTGCCAGCAGCTTAAAGCGGGGGGGGGATACGCAGTATTTT	CASSLKRGGDTQYF